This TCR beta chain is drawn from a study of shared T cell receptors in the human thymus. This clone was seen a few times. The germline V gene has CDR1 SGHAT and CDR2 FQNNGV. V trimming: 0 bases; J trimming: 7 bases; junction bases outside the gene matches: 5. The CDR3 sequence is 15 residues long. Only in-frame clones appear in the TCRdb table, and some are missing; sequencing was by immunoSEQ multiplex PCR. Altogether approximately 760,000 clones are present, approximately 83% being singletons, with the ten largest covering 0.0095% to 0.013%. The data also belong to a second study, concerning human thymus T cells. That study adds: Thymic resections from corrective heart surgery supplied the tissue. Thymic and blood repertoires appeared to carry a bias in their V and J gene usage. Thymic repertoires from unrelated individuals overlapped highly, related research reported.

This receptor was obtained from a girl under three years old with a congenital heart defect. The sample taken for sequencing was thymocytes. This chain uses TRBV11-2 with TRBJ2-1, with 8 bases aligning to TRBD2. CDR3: CASSLEPLAGNEQFF. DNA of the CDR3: TGTGCCAGCAGCTTAGAGCCCTTAGCGGGAAATGAGCAGTTCTTC.